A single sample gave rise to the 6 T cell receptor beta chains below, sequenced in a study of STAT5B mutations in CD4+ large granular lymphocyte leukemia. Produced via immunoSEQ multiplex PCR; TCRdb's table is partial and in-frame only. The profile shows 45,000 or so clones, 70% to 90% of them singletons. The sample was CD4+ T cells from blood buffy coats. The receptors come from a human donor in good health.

CDR3 DNA sequence: TGCGCCAGCAGCTTGGTAAGGGGTACCACTGAAGCTTTCTTT. Translation gives CASSLVRGTTEAFF. The chain combines TRBV5-1 with TRBJ1-1; D possibly corresponds to TRBD1 (5 bases). Germline V CDR1 and CDR2: SGHRS, YFSETQ. The CDR3 length is 14 residues. The V and J ends lost 0 bases and 4 bases respectively, with 10 bases between them.

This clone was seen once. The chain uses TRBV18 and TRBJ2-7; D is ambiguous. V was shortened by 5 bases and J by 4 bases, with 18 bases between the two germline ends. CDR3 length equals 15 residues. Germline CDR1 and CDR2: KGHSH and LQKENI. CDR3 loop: CASSSSSGYNYEQYF. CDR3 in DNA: TGTGCCAGCTCATCGAGTTCGGGTTATAATTACGAGCAGTACTTC.

This chain's CDR3 is CASSSSGRHTGELFF. CDR3 nucleotides: TGTGCCAGCAGTTCAAGCGGCAGGCACACCGGGGAGCTGTTTTTT. This rearrangement joins TRBV6-5 to TRBJ2-2, with D possibly matching TRBD2 (5 bases). This CDR3 spans 15 amino acids. The germline V gene has CDR1 MNHEY and CDR2 SVGAGI. Trimming cost V 4 bases and J 3 bases, with 12 bases left between them.

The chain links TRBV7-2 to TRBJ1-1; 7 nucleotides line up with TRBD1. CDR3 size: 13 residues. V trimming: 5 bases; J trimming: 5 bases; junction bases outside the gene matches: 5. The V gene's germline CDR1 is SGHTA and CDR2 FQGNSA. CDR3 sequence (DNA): TGTGCCAGCAGCCCACAACAGGGGACTGAAGCTTTCTTT. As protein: CASSPQQGTEAFF.

The CDR3: CASSLVQRETQYF. The CDR3 region has the DNA TGCGCCAGCAGCTTGGTTCAGCGGGAGACCCAGTACTTC. The chain joins TRBV5-1 to TRBJ2-5, with D perhaps matching TRBD2 (5 bases). There are 13 residues in the CDR3. Germline CDR1 reads SGHRS; CDR2 reads YFSETQ. V dropped 0 bases and J dropped 5 bases, with 8 bases sitting between them.

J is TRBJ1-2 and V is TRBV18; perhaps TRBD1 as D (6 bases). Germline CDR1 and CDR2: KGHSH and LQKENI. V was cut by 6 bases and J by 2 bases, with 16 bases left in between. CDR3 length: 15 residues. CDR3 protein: CASSPEGDTNYGYTF. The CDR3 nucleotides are TGTGCCAGCTCTCCGGAGGGGGATACCAACTATGGCTACACCTTC.